Below are 15 T cell receptor beta chains sequenced from a single sample in a study of blood T cell repertoires in COVID-19. Data came from immunoSEQ multiplex PCR; TCRdb stores just in-frame clones and leaves some out. The repertoire has some 260,000 clones, approximately 88% of them found once; the top ten carry roughly 10%. The sequenced sample consisted of peripheral blood. These receptors originate from a woman in her 70s with COVID-19, enrolled during active disease.

The chain uses TRBV7-2 and TRBJ2-2; no definite D call. Germline CDR1 is SGHTA and CDR2 is FQGNSA. Trimming pared 7 bases from V and 3 bases from J, leaving 12 bases between. The CDR3 is 14 residues long. The CDR3 sequence is CASTLRLDTGELFF. The DNA for the CDR3 is TGTGCCAGCACCCTACGGTTGGACACCGGGGAGCTGTTTTTT.

This clone was seen only once. The chain's CDR3 is CASRNQVQPQHF. CDR3 bases: TGTGCCAGCAGAAACCAGGTTCAGCCCCAGCATTTT. This sequence joins TRBV2 and TRBJ1-5; no reliable D call. Germline V gene sequence: CDR1 SNHLY, CDR2 FYNNEI. This CDR3 is 12 amino acids long. Trimming cost V 6 bases and J 6 bases, with 9 bases left between them.

The genes are TRBV28 and TRBJ1-5; 10 bases fit TRBD1. After removal of 3 bases from V and 2 bases from J, the junction contained 4 bases not matched to a gene. The CDR3 contains 16 residues. CDR1 is MDHEN, CDR2 SYDVKM, per germline. The CDR3 reads CASSLTGGAGNQPQHF. The CDR3 DNA sequence: TGTGCCAGCAGTTTGACAGGGGGCGCGGGCAATCAGCCCCAGCATTTT.

V and J are TRBV19 and TRBJ1-1, with 7 nucleotides matching TRBD1. V shed 5 bases and J 2 bases; nucleotides not matched to a gene: 8. Germline-derived CDR1 and CDR2 are LNHDA and SQIVND (reference sequence). The CDR3 totals 15 residues. CDR3 sequence reads: CASSGRTGENTEAFF. The CDR3 DNA reads as TGTGCCAGTAGTGGTCGGACAGGAGAAAACACTGAAGCTTTCTTT.

The chain joins TRBV6-2 or TRBV6-3 to TRBJ1-5, with D uncertain. The germline gives CDR1 MNHEY, CDR2 SVGEGT. Trimming removed 0 bases from V and 2 bases from J, with 8 bases in between. CDR3 length: 15 residues. The CDR3 spells CASSYSIGGNQPQHF. The CDR3 coding sequence is TGTGCCAGCAGTTACTCGATCGGGGGCAATCAGCCCCAGCATTTT.

The genes are TRBV4-1 and TRBJ1-2; D unclear. Trimming left V 1 base short and J 4 bases short, with 16 bases between. CDR1 is MGHRA, CDR2 YSYEKL, per germline. This CDR3 spans 16 amino acids. The CDR3 protein is CASSQGRLGDLYGYTF. In nucleotides, the CDR3 is TGCGCCAGCAGCCAAGGTCGTTTGGGCGATCTCTATGGCTACACCTTC.

The chain uses TRBV3-1 (or the pseudogene TRBV3-2) and TRBJ2-3, with a possible D match to TRBD2 (5 bases). V shed 2 bases and J shed 0 bases, with 15 bases lying between them. The CDR3 is made up of 17 amino acids. The germline CDR1 and CDR2 sequences are LGHDT and YNNKEL (reference sequence). The CDR3 region is CASSQKRGGPSTDTQYF. Written as DNA, the CDR3 is TGTGCCAGCAGCCAAAAAAGAGGAGGACCTAGCACAGATACGCAGTATTTT.

The chain couples TRBV5-8 to TRBJ1-1; D is ambiguous. Trimming pared 1 base from V and 0 bases from J, leaving 10 bases between. The CDR3 covers 15 residues. Germline V gene lookup returns CDR1 SGHTS and CDR2 YDEGEE. This chain's CDR3 is CASSLSGRMNTEAFF. The CDR3 coding sequence is TGTGCCAGCAGCTTGTCAGGCAGGATGAACACTGAAGCTTTCTTT.

The DNA of the CDR3 is TGCAGTGCTAGTATTAACCCAGGGGCGCCAGATACGCAGTATTTT. This gives the protein CSASINPGAPDTQYF. The gene calls are TRBV20-1 and TRBJ2-3; weak D call: TRBD1 (6 bases). CDR1 and CDR2 from the germline V gene are DFQATT and SNEGSKA (reference sequence). Trimming cost V 3 bases and J 4 bases, with 17 bases left between them. This CDR3 is built from 15 residues.

This clone was seen only once. The V and J genes are TRBV7-6 and TRBJ2-7; D gene ambiguous. Germline values: CDR1 SGHVS, CDR2 FNYEAQ. This CDR3 is built from 15 residues. V lost 2 bases, J lost 5 bases, and 16 bases lay in between. CDR3 sequence reads: CASSLSGSVVNEQYF. The CDR3 DNA is TGTGCCAGCAGCTTATCAGGCTCGGTTGTTAACGAGCAGTACTTC.

The genes are TRBV6-6 and TRBJ2-7; 7 bases are shared with TRBD1. This CDR3 is built from 14 residues. CDR1 and CDR2 from the germline V gene are MNHNY and SVGAGI (reference sequence). Trimming removed 7 bases from V and 4 bases from J; junction bases left unmatched: 10. The CDR3, as DNA: TGTGCCAGCAACGAGGACAGGATGAATTACGAGCAGTACTTC. It codes for CASNEDRMNYEQYF.

The rearrangement uses TRBV3-1 (or the pseudogene TRBV3-2) and TRBJ2-5; maybe TRBD2 (6 bases). Germline lookup yields CDR1 LGHDT and CDR2 YNNKEL (reference sequence). The V gene lost 2 bases and the J gene lost 4 bases, with 14 bases spanning the gap. CDR3 length equals 15 residues. DNA for the CDR3: TGTGCCAGCAGCCAACTAGCGCCTCGAGGAGAGACCCAGTACTTC. It yields the protein CASSQLAPRGETQYF.

The chain combines TRBV24-1 with TRBJ2-7; the D gene is possibly TRBD1 (5 bases). Trimming shortened V by 5 bases and J by 0 bases, and 10 bases separated the two germline ends. The CDR3 has 14 amino acids. Germline V gives CDR1 KGHDR, CDR2 SFDVKD. CDR3 in DNA: TGTGCCACCAGTGGACGGCAGGGCTCCTACGAGCAGTACTTC. Its translation: CATSGRQGSYEQYF.

This chain uses TRBV4-3 with TRBJ1-1; no clear D. The ends were cut back, 0 bases at V and 8 bases at J, with 10 bases in the middle. From germline, CDR1 is LGHNA and CDR2 YSLEER. This CDR3 spans 13 amino acids. The CDR3 loop is CASSQDVSREAFF. The CDR3 nucleotides read TGCGCCAGCAGCCAAGATGTTTCTAGGGAAGCTTTCTTT.

V and J are TRBV5-1 and TRBJ2-7, with D possibly TRBD1 on 5 matching bases. CDR1 and CDR2 (germline): SGHRS, YFSETQ. This CDR3 has 11 residues. Trimming left V 3 bases short and J 6 bases short, with 7 bases between. The DNA of the CDR3 is TGCGCCAGCAGCTCGGACATCGAGCAGTACTTC. Protein sequence: CASSSDIEQYF.